These T cell receptor beta chains were read from a single sample in a study of somatic mutations in cytotoxic T cells in rheumatoid arthritis. Method: immunoSEQ multiplex PCR; TCRdb's copy keeps in-frame clones and lacks some. The sample records about 25,000 clones, just under 75% being singletons. Sequenced: CD8+ T cells sorted from blood. Source of these receptors: a woman between 18 and 30 years old in good health. Each CDR3 is given without its conserved first and last residue.

j_call v_call cdr3_aa
TRBJ2-7 TRBV10-2 ASSIGLAGVNEQY
TRBJ2-1 TRBV5-1 ASSLAGLSSYNEQF
TRBJ2-1 TRBV7-9 ASSPPLSEQF
TRBJ1-5 TRBV27 ASSLRGGAGQPQH
TRBJ2-1 TRBV2 ASSWTSQSSYNEQF
TRBJ1-1 TRBV18 ASSPSTANTEAF
TRBJ2-1 TRBV28 AIAGINEQF
TRBJ2-1 TRBV10-1 ASGLLAGLNRDEQF
TRBJ2-5 TRBV27 ASSLVWTSPETQY
TRBJ2-1 TRBV6-5 ASSYSLYNEQF
TRBJ1-5 TRBV4-1 ASSQEGVGNQPQH
TRBJ2-1 TRBV7-9 ASSLNRLDSYTNEQF
TRBJ2-4 TRBV6-1 ASSEVRTSGLGKNIQY
TRBJ1-3 TRBV7-9 ASSPGGINTIY
TRBJ1-1 TRBV19 ASSMGAEAF
TRBJ1-2 TRBV5-1 ASRTGGNHGYT
TRBJ2-3 TRBV9 ASSQGSGEQY
TRBJ2-7 TRBV7-9 ASSPKSEPYEQY
TRBJ2-2 TRBV6-4 ASGKFANTGELF
TRBJ1-1 TRBV19 ASRVGYTEAF
TRBJ2-1 TRBV27 ASSDQGTNEQF
TRBJ2-2 TRBV4-1 ASSQDPTGTGELF
TRBJ2-3 TRBV9 ASSVGGGSTDTQY
TRBJ1-2 TRBV28 ASSLNLGQGFYGYT
TRBJ2-1 TRBV7-2 ASSAGSAAYNEQF
TRBJ2-1 TRBV6-1 ASTTLAGGSNEQF